Listed below are T cell receptor beta chains from one sample, sequenced in a study of blood T cell repertoires in COVID-19. TCRdb's copy holds only in-frame clones and misses some; the assay was immunoSEQ multiplex PCR. The profile shows under 95,000 clones, 65% to 90% of them singletons. Material for sequencing was peripheral blood. The origin of the receptors is a man aged 50-59 years with COVID-19, enrolled during active disease. The CDR3 runs from the conserved cysteine through the conserved F or W. A D gene is named only where the DNA matches it firmly. Not every row has a clone size; where given, it reads once, few, many or a size class.

CDR3aa,CDR3nt,j_gene,abundance,v_gene,d_gene
CSVGGPTSGDLMRNEQFF,TGCAGCGTTGGGGGCCCGACTAGCGGGGATTTGATGAGGAATGAGCAGTTCTTC,TRBJ2-1,NA,TRBV29-1,TRBD2
CASSLTQGAKNEQFF,TGTGCCAGCAGCTTAACCCAGGGGGCTAAGAATGAGCAGTTCTTC,TRBJ2-1,NA,TRBV7-3,TRBD1
CASSFGGGTANTEAFF,TGTGCCAGCAGTTTCGGAGGTGGGACAGCGAACACTGAAGCTTTCTTT,TRBJ1-1,NA,TRBV2,TRBD1
CASSDLRATEAFF,TGTGCCAGCAGTGATTTGAGGGCCACTGAAGCTTTCTTT,TRBJ1-1,NA,TRBV6-1,NA
CASSPGTEAFF,TGTGCCAGCAGTCCCGGCACTGAAGCTTTCTTT,TRBJ1-1,NA,TRBV3-1/TRBV3-2,NA
CASSFGGLGTDTQYF,TGCGCCAGCAGCTTTGGAGGGCTGGGCACAGATACGCAGTATTTT,TRBJ2-3,NA,TRBV5-1,NA
CASSQDFGSSYNEQFF,TGCGCCAGCAGCCAAGATTTTGGCAGCTCCTACAATGAGCAGTTCTTC,TRBJ2-1,NA,TRBV4-3,NA
CASTRGTVAVDYGYTF,TGTGCCAGTACTCGCGGGACCGTAGCGGTTGACTATGGCTACACCTTC,TRBJ1-2,NA,TRBV7-9,NA
CASSESTGITEAFF,TGTGCCAGCAGCGAATCGACAGGGATCACTGAAGCTTTCTTT,TRBJ1-1,NA,TRBV7-6,TRBD1
CASSFGQNSYNEQFF,TGTGCCAGCAGCTTTGGGCAAAACTCCTACAATGAGCAGTTCTTC,TRBJ2-1,few,TRBV7-2,NA
CASNPGAGGYQETQYF,TGTGCCAGCAACCCTGGGGCAGGGGGTTACCAAGAGACCCAGTACTTC,TRBJ2-5,NA,TRBV5-8,TRBD1
CASSPLGQSLMDEKLFF,TGCGCCAGCAGCCCTTTGGGACAGTCGTTGATGGATGAAAAACTGTTTTTT,TRBJ1-4,NA,TRBV4-1,TRBD1
CASSLGQGGNTEAFF,TGTGCCAGCTCACTCGGACAGGGGGGGAACACTGAAGCTTTCTTT,TRBJ1-1,NA,TRBV18,TRBD1
CASSLTASYEQYF,TGTGCCAGCTCACTTACAGCCTCCTACGAGCAGTACTTC,TRBJ2-7,NA,TRBV18,NA
CASSPRPGGIQETQYF,TGTGCCAGCAGCCCCCGTCCGGGCGGGATTCAAGAGACCCAGTACTTC,TRBJ2-5,NA,TRBV11-2,NA
CASRATLELNEQFF,TGTGCCAGCAGGGCCACGCTAGAGCTCAATGAGCAGTTCTTC,TRBJ2-1,NA,TRBV28,NA
CSVEDPGGSGYTF,TGCAGCGTTGAAGATCCAGGGGGCAGCGGCTACACCTTC,TRBJ1-2,NA,TRBV29-1,TRBD1
CSAGRNTEAFF,TGCAGTGCGGGCAGGAACACTGAAGCTTTCTTT,TRBJ1-1,NA,TRBV20-1,NA
CASSSPRGATEAFF,TGTGCCAGCAGCTCCCCCAGGGGGGCCACTGAAGCTTTCTTT,TRBJ1-1,once,TRBV7-2,TRBD1
CASSPARQGLGEKLFF,TGTGCCAGCAGCCCCGCCCGACAGGGCCTAGGTGAAAAACTGTTTTTT,TRBJ1-4,NA,TRBV7-9,TRBD1
CASSMSSGTGTDTQYF,TGTGCCAGTAGTATGTCTAGCGGGACGGGCACAGATACGCAGTATTTT,TRBJ2-3,once,TRBV19,TRBD2
CASSPLQGSGNTIYF,TGTGCCAGCAGCCCCCTACAGGGCTCCGGAAACACCATATATTTT,TRBJ1-3,NA,TRBV3-1/TRBV3-2,NA
CASSVEQRNTIYF,TGTGCCAGCAGCGTAGAACAGCGAAACACCATATATTTT,TRBJ1-3,NA,TRBV9,NA
CASSLERGGRALNEQFF,TGTGCCAGCAGCTTAGAAAGAGGTGGGAGGGCCCTCAATGAGCAGTTCTTC,TRBJ2-1,NA,TRBV7-2,TRBD2
CASSRQRDRATDTQYF,TGTGCCAGCAGCCGTCAACGGGACAGGGCCACAGATACGCAGTATTTT,TRBJ2-3,NA,TRBV4-2,TRBD1
CASSLSSGTNTGELFF,TGTGCCAGCAGCCTGTCTAGCGGGACGAACACCGGGGAGCTGTTTTTT,TRBJ2-2,NA,TRBV11-2,TRBD2
CASSGGSFYEQYF,TGTGCCAGCAGTGGGGGCAGTTTCTACGAGCAGTACTTC,TRBJ2-7,NA,TRBV7-9,NA
CASSPLETGLAGINEQFF,TGTGCCAGCAGTCCCCTAGAGACGGGACTAGCGGGAATAAATGAGCAGTTCTTC,TRBJ2-1,NA,TRBV6-2/TRBV6-3,TRBD2
CSGLFNEQFF,TGCAGTGGACTGTTCAATGAGCAGTTCTTC,TRBJ2-1,NA,TRBV20-1,NA
CASSLGLAGEDTQYF,TGTGCCAGTAGTCTTGGACTAGCGGGAGAGGATACGCAGTATTTT,TRBJ2-3,NA,TRBV19,TRBD2
CASRVGNEKLFF,TGTGCCAGCAGGGTCGGTAATGAAAAACTGTTTTTT,TRBJ1-4,NA,TRBV27,NA